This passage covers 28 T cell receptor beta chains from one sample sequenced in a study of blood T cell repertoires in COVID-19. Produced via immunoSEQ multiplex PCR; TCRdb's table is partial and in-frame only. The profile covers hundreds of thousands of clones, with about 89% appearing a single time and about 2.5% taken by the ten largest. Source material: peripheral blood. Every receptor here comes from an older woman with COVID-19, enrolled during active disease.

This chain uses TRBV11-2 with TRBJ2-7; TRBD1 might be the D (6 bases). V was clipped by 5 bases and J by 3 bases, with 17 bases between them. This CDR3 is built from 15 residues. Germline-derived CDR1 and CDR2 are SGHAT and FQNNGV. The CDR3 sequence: CASSAGQPHDYEQYF. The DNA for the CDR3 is TGTGCCAGCAGCGCCGGACAGCCTCACGACTACGAGCAGTACTTC.

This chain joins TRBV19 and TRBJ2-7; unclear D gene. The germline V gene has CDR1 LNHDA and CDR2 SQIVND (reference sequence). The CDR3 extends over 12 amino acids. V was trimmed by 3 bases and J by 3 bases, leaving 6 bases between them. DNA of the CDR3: TGTGCCAGTAGTATGGGCAGCTACGAGCAGTACTTC. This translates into CASSMGSYEQYF.

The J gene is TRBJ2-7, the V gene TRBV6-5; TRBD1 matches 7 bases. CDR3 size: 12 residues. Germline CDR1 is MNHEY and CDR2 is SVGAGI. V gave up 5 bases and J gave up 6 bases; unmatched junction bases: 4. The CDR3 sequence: CASSRQGAEQYF. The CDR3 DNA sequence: TGTGCCAGCAGTAGACAGGGTGCCGAGCAGTACTTC.

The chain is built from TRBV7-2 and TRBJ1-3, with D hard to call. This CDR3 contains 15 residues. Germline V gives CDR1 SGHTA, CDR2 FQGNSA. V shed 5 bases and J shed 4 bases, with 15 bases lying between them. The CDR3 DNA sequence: TGTGCCAGCAGCCACGGGAGTGGCAGAGGAAACACCATATATTTT. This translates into CASSHGSGRGNTIYF.

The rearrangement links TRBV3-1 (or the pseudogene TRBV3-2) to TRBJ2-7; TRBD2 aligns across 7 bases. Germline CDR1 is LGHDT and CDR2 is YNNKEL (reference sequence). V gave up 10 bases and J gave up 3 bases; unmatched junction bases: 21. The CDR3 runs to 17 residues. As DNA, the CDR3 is TGTGCCATCTCCACCGGGTCTAGCGGACCTAGGGACTACGAGCAGTACTTC. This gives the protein CAISTGSSGPRDYEQYF.

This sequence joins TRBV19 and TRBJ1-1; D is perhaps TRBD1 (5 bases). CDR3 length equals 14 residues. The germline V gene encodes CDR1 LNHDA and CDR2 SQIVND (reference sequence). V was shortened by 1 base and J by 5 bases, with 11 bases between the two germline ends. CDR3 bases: TGTGCCAGTAGTATAGCGGGGGTACGGACTGAAGCTTTCTTT. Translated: CASSIAGVRTEAFF.

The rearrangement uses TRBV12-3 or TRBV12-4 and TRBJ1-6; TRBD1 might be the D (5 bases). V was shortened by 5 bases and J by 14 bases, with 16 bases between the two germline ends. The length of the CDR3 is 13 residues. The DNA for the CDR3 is TGTGCCAGCAGTCCTCGGACCCAGGGCACCCTCCACTTT. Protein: CASSPRTQGTLHF.

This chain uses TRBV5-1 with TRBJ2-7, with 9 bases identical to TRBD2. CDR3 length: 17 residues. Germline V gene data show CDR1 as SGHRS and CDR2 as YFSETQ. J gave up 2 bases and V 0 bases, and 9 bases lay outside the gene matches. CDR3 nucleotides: TGCGCCAGCAGCTTGGAACTTACTAGCGGGTGGCCCTACGAGCAGTACTTC. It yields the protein CASSLELTSGWPYEQYF.

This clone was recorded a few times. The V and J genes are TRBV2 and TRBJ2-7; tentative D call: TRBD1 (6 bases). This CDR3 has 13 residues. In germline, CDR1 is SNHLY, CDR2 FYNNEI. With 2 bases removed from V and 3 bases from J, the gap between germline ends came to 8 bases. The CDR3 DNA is TGTGCCAGCAGTGAAACGGGACACTACGAGCAGTACTTC. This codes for CASSETGHYEQYF.

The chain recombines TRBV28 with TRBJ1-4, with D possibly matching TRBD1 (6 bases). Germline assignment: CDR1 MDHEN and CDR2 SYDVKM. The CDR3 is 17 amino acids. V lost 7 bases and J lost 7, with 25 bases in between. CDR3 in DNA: TGTGCCAGCATAGGGAGACAGGCCCGAGGGATAATTGAAAAACTGTTTTTT. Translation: CASIGRQARGIIEKLFF.

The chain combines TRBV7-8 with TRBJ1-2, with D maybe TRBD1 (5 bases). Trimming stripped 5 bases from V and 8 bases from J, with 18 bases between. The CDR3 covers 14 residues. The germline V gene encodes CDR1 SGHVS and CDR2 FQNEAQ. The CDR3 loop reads CASSPGSQGLGYTF. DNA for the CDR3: TGTGCCAGCAGCCCAGGTTCGCAGGGTCTAGGCTACACCTTC.

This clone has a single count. The CDR3 loop reads CASSPPRDTRQETQYF. The CDR3 nucleotides read TGTGCCAGCAGCCCCCCCCGGGACACCAGACAAGAGACCCAGTACTTC. The V gene is TRBV7-3, the J gene TRBJ2-5; a possible D gene is TRBD1 (6 bases). From germline, CDR1 is SGHTA and CDR2 FQGTGA. This CDR3 spans 16 amino acids. Trimming took off 5 bases at V and 2 bases at J, with 18 bases between the two ends.

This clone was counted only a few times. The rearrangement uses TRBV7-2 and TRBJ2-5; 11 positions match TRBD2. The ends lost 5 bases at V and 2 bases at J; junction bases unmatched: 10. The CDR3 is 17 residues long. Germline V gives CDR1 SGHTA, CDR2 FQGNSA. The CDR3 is CASSLSWTSGSQETQYF. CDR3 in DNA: TGTGCCAGCAGCCTTTCCTGGACTAGCGGGTCGCAAGAGACCCAGTACTTC.

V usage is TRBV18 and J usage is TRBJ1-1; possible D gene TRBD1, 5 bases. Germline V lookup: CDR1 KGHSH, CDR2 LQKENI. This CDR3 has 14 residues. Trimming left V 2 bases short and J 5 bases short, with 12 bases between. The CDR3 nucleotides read TGTGCCAGCTCACCAGCAGCGGGGGTGACTGAAGCTTTCTTT. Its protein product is CASSPAAGVTEAFF. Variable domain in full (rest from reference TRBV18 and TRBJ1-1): NAGVMQNPRHLVRRRGQEARLRCSPMKGHSHVYWYRQLPEEGLKFMVYLQKENIIDESGMPKERFSAEFPKEGPSILRIQQVVRGDSAAYFCASSPAAGVTEAFFGQGTRLTVV.

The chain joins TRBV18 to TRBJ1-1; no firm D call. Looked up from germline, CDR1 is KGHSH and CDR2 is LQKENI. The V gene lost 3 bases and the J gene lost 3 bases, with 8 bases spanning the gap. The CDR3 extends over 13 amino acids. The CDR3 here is CASSPRRDTEAFF. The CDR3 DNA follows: TGTGCCAGCTCACCCAGGCGGGACACTGAAGCTTTCTTT.

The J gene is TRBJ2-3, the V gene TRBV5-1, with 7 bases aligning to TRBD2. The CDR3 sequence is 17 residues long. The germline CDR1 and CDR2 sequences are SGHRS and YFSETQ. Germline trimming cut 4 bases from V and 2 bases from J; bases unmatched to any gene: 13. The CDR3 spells CASSPELGGGYTDTQYF. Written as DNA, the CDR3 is TGCGCCAGCAGCCCCGAACTGGGCGGGGGATACACAGATACGCAGTATTTT.

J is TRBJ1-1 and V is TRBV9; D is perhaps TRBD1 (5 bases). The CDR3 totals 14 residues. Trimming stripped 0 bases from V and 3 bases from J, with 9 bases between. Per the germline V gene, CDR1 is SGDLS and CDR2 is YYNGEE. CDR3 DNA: TGTGCCAGCAGCGTAGCTGCAGGGTACACTGAAGCTTTCTTT. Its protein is CASSVAAGYTEAFF.

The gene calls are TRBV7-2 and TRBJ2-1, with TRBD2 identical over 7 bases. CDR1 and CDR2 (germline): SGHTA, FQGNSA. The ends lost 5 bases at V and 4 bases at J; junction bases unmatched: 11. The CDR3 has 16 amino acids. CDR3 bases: TGTGCCAGCAGCACAGTGACTAGCTTCGCGTACAATGAGCAGTTCTTC. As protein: CASSTVTSFAYNEQFF.

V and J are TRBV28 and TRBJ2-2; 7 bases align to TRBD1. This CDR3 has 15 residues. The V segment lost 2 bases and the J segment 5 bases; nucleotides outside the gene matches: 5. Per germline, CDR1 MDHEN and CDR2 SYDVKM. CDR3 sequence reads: CASSLNEGQTGELFF. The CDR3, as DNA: TGTGCCAGCAGTTTAAACGAGGGACAGACCGGGGAGCTGTTTTTT.

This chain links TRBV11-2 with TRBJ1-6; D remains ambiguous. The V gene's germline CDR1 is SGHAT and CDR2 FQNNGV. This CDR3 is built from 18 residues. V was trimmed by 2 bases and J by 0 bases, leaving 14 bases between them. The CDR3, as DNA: TGTGCCAGCAGCTTAAGGTCGGGAGGGAGCTCCTATAATTCACCCCTCCACTTT. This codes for CASSLRSGGSSYNSPLHF.

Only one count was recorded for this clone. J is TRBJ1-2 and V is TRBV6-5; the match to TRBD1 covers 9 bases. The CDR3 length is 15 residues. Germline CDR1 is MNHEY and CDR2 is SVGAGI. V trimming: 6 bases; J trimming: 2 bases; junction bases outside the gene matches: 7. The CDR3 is CASSKTGGGNYGYTF. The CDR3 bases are TGTGCCAGCAGCAAAACAGGGGGCGGAAACTATGGCTACACCTTC.

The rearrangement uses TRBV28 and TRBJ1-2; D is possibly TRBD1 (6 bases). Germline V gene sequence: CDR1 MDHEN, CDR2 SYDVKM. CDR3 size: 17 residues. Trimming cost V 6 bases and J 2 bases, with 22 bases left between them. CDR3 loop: CASSGSGAVLINYGYTF. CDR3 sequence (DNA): TGTGCCAGCAGCGGCTCAGGGGCGGTCCTCATAAACTATGGCTACACCTTC.

The CDR3 DNA reads TGCAGCGTTGAAGACAGGGGGTCCCCAGCTTATGGCTACACCTTC. Its translation is CSVEDRGSPAYGYTF. This rearrangement joins TRBV29-1 to TRBJ1-2; 7 bases are shared with TRBD1. This CDR3 spans 15 amino acids. Germline V gives CDR1 SQVTM, CDR2 ANQGSEA. Trimming took 0 bases from V and 5 from J; bases not matched to a gene: 9.

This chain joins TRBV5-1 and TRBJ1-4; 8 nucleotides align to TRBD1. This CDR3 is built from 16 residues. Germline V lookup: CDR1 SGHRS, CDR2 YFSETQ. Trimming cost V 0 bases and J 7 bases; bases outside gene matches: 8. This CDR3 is CASSLVGQGDSEKLFF. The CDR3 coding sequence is TGCGCCAGCAGCTTGGTTGGACAGGGAGATAGTGAAAAACTGTTTTTT.

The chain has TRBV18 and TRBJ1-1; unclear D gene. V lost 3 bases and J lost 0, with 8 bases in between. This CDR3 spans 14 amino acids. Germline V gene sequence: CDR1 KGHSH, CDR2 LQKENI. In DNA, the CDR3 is TGTGCCAGCTCACCCCTGGCGGTGAACACTGAAGCTTTCTTT. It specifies CASSPLAVNTEAFF.

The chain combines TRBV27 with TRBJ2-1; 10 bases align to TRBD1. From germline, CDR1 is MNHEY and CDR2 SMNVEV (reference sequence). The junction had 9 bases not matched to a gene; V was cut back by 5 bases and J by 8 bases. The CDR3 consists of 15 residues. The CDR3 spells CASSIRDRGRDEQFF. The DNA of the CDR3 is TGTGCCAGCAGTATCCGGGACAGGGGAAGGGATGAGCAGTTCTTC.

As DNA, the CDR3 is TGCGCCAGCAGCCCCGGTTATGAGCAGTTCTTC. This encodes CASSPGYEQFF. This sequence joins TRBV5-1 and TRBJ2-1; no clear D. V lost 4 bases, J lost 8 bases, and 7 bases lay in between. The CDR3 spans 11 residues. Germline CDR1 is SGHRS and CDR2 is YFSETQ.

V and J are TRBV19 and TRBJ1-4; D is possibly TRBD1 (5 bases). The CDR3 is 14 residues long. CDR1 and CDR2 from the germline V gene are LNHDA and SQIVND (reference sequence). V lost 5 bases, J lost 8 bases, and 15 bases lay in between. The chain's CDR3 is CASSLRQNQEKLFF. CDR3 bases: TGTGCCAGTAGTCTGAGACAGAACCAGGAAAAACTGTTTTTT.